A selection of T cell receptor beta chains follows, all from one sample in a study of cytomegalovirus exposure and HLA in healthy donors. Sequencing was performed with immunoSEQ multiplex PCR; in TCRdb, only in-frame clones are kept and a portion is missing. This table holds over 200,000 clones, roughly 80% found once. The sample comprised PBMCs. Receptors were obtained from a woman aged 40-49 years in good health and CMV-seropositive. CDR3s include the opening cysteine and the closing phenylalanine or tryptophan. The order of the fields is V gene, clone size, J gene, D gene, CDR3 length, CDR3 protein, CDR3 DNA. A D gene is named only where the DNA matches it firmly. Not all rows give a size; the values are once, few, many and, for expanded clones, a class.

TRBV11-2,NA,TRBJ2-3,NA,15,CASGSDSLLTDTQYF,TGTGCCAGCGGGTCGGACTCCCTTCTCACAGATACGCAGTATTTT
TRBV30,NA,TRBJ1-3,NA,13,CASTGSSGNTIYF,TGTGCCTCTACAGGGAGCTCTGGAAACACCATATATTTT
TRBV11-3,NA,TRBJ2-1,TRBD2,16,CASSSQSGRALNEQFF,TGTGCCAGCAGCTCCCAAAGCGGGAGGGCCCTCAATGAGCAGTTCTTC
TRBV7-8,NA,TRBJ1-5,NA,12,CASSREYQPQHF,TGTGCCAGCAGCAGAGAATATCAGCCCCAGCATTTT
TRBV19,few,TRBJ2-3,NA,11,CASSLRDTQYF,TGTGCCAGTAGTCTCCGGGATACGCAGTATTTT
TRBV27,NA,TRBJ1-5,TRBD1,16,CASSRSGTGGNQPQHF,TGTGCCAGCAGTCGATCCGGGACAGGGGGCAATCAGCCCCAGCATTTT
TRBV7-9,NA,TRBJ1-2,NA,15,CASTQGQLSDYGYTF,TGTGCCAGCACCCAGGGACAACTTTCCGACTATGGCTACACCTTC
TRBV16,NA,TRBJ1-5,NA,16,CASSQGQYDSNQPQHF,TGTGCCAGCAGCCAAGGCCAGTACGATAGCAATCAGCCCCAGCATTTT
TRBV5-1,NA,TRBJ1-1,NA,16,CASSLGRLQGNTEAFF,TGCGCCAGCAGCTTGGGCCGGTTACAGGGGAACACTGAAGCTTTCTTT
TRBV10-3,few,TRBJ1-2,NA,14,CAISDQEGIAGYTF,TGTGCCATCAGTGACCAGGAGGGGATAGCGGGCTACACCTTC
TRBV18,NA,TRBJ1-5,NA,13,CASSGGDRQPQHF,TGTGCCAGCTCCGGAGGGGATCGACAGCCCCAGCATTTT
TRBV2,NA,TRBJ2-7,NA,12,CASRRVFYEQYF,TGTGCCAGCCGCAGGGTTTTTTACGAGCAGTACTTC
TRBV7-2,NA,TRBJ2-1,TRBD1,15,CASSLGTGGLNEQFF,TGTGCCAGCAGCTTAGGGACAGGGGGCTTGAATGAGCAGTTCTTC
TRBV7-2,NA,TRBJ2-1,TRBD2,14,CASSLLAGVDEQFF,TGTGCCAGCAGCCTACTAGCGGGAGTCGATGAGCAGTTCTTC
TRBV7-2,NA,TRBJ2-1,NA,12,CASSLMGGLLFF,TGTGCCAGCAGCTTGATGGGTGGGCTGCTGTTCTTC
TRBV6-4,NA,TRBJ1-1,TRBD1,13,CASSLDRETEAFF,TGTGCCAGCAGCCTTGACAGGGAAACTGAAGCTTTCTTT
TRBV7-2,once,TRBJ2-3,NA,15,CASSRSGVALDTQYF,TGTGCCAGCAGTCGATCCGGGGTGGCGCTGGATACGCAGTATTTT
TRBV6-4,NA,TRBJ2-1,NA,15,CASSDMAVRGNEQFF,TGTGCCAGCAGTGACATGGCAGTGCGAGGGAATGAGCAGTTCTTC
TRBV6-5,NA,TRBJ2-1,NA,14,CASSYRRDYNEQFF,TGTGCCAGCAGTTACCGCCGGGACTACAATGAGCAGTTCTTC
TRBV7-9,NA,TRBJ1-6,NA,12,CASSSQGSPLHF,TGTGCCAGCAGTTCCCAGGGTTCACCCCTCCACTTT
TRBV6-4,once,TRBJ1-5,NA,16,CASSEGHNYSNQPQHF,TGTGCCAGCAGTGAGGGACATAATTATAGCAATCAGCCCCAGCATTTT
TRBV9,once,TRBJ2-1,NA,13,CASSPRRESEQFF,TGTGCCAGCAGCCCGCGCAGGGAAAGTGAGCAGTTCTTC
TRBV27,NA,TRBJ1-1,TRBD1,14,CASQGVGGRIEAFF,TGTGCCAGTCAGGGGGTTGGGGGGCGGATTGAAGCTTTCTTT
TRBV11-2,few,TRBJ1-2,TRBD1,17,CASSSYRGRIVSYGYTF,TGTGCCAGCAGCTCCTACAGGGGGCGGATTGTCAGCTATGGCTACACCTTC
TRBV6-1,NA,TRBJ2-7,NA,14,CASRAYRGGREQYF,TGTGCCAGCAGGGCGTACCGGGGAGGTCGCGAGCAGTACTTC
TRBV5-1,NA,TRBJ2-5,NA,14,CASSPSEYQETQYF,TGCGCCAGCAGCCCCTCGGAGTACCAAGAGACCCAGTACTTC
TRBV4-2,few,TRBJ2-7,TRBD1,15,CASSFTDRGPYEQYF,TGTGCCAGCAGCTTCACGGACAGGGGGCCCTACGAGCAGTACTTC
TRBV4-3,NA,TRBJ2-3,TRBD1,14,CASSPYRGTDTQYF,TGCGCCAGCAGCCCCTACAGGGGAACAGATACGCAGTATTTT
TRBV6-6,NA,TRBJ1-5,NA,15,CASSYQQYSNQPQHF,TGTGCCAGCAGTTACCAACAGTATAGCAATCAGCCCCAGCATTTT
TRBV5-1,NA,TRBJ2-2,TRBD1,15,CASSPGQGPAGELFF,TGCGCCAGCAGCCCGGGACAGGGCCCGGCCGGGGAGCTGTTTTTT
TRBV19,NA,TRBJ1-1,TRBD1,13,CASGTVRGTEAFF,TGTGCCAGTGGGACAGTTAGGGGCACTGAAGCTTTCTTT
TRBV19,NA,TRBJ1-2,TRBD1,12,CASTAGGYGYTF,TGTGCCAGTACGGCAGGGGGCTATGGCTACACCTTC
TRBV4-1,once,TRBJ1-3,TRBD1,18,CASSPPGDRLVSGNTIYF,TGCGCCAGCAGCCCCCCCGGGGACAGGCTCGTCTCTGGAAACACCATATATTTT
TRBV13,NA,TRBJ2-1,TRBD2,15,CASSTTSGVDNEQFF,TGTGCCAGCAGCACCACTAGCGGAGTTGACAATGAGCAGTTCTTC
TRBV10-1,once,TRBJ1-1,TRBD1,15,CASSQRQGAGTEAFF,TGCGCCAGCAGCCAAAGACAGGGAGCGGGTACTGAAGCTTTCTTT
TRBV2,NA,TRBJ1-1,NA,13,CASSEGGNTEAFF,TGTGCCAGCAGTGAAGGCGGGAACACTGAAGCTTTCTTT
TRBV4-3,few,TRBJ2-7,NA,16,CASSQLKIASSYEQYF,TGCGCCAGCAGCCAGCTAAAGATCGCGAGCTCCTACGAGCAGTACTTC
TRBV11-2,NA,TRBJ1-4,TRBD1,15,CASSSKTGVWEKLFF,TGTGCCAGCAGCTCTAAGACAGGGGTTTGGGAAAAACTGTTTTTT
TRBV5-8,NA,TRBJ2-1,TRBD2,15,CASSLGGRAYNEQFF,TGTGCCAGCAGCTTAGGCGGGAGGGCCTACAATGAGCAGTTCTTC
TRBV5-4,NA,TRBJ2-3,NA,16,CASSSRIQGNTDTQYF,TGTGCCAGCAGCTCGCGAATACAGGGAAACACAGATACGCAGTATTTT
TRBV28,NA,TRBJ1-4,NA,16,CASSLGLGVGDEKLFF,TGTGCCAGCAGTTTGGGGTTAGGGGTCGGCGATGAAAAACTGTTTTTT
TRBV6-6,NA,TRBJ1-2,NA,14,CASSYSGRGHGYTF,TGTGCCAGCAGTTACTCGGGTAGGGGACACGGCTACACCTTC
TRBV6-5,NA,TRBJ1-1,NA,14,CASSKGFSTPGAFF,TGTGCCAGCAGCAAAGGTTTTTCGACTCCAGGGGCTTTCTTT
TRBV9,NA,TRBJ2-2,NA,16,CASSVRLGINTGELFF,TGTGCCAGCAGCGTGAGACTAGGGATAAACACCGGGGAGCTGTTTTTT
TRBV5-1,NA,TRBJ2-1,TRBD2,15,CASSLAIAGGNEQFF,TGCGCCAGCAGCTTGGCAATAGCGGGGGGCAATGAGCAGTTCTTC
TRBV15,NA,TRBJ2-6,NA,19,CATSRVFQRGNSGANVLTF,TGTGCCACCAGCAGAGTCTTCCAGAGGGGGAACTCTGGGGCCAACGTCCTGACTTTC
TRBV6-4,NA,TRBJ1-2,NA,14,CASSTDRANYGYTF,TGTGCCAGCAGCACCGACAGAGCTAACTATGGCTACACCTTC